The T cell receptor (beta chain) described here comes from a study of CD8+CD57+ T cells in acquired aplastic anemia. Study as a whole: The average for DNA from sorted CD4+ and CD8+ cells was approximately 3.2 ug.

For sequencing, patients were chosen who had shown expansion of CD8+CD57+ cells by flow cytometry. Severe acquired aplastic anemia affected all patients. Patients had not yet gotten any therapy when their blood was taken for sampling. Genomic DNA was employed as the template in profiling TCR beta VDJ and CDR3. TCRdb processed the reads anew with MiXCR; each CDR3 protein has one entry. This sample has approximately 180,000 distinct CDR3 sequences, with 63% found just once. There are a few counts of this clonotype. Germline V lookup: CDR1 SNHLY, CDR2 FYNNEI. The ends were cut back, 6 bases at V and 12 bases at J, with 24 bases in the middle. The CDR3 has 15 amino acids.

This clonotype was obtained from a human donor with aplastic anemia. Specimen: sorted CD4+, CD8+, or CD8+CD57+ T cells (not recorded which) from PBMCs. This chain uses TRBV2 with TRBJ2-1; TRBD2 is a possible D gene (7 bases). The CDR3 DNA reads TGTGCCAGCAGCCCGACGGGGGGCCACACAGATACGCAGTTCTTC. Translated, it gives CASSPTGGHTDTQFF.